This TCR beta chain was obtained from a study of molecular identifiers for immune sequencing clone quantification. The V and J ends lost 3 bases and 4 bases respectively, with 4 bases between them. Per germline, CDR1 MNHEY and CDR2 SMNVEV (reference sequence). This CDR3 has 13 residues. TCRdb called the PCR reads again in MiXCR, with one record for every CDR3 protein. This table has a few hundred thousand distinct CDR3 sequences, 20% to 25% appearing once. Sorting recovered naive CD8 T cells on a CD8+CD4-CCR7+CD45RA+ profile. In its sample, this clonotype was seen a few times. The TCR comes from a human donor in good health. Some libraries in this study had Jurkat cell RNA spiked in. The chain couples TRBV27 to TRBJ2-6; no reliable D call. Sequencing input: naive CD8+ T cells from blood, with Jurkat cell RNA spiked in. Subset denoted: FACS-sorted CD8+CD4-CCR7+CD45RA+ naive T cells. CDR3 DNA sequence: TGTGCCAGCAGTTTCGGAGGGGCCAACGTCCTGACTTTC. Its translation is CASSFGGANVLTF.